These 15 T cell receptor beta chains originate from one sample sequenced in a study of CD8+CD57+ T cells in acquired aplastic anemia. Patients who underwent sequencing had shown CD8+CD57+ cell expansion by flow cytometry. Using genomic DNA as the template, TCR beta VDJ and CDR3 profiling was carried out. TCRdb processed the reads anew with MiXCR; each CDR3 protein has one entry. Of 200,000 to 300,000 distinct CDR3 sequences in the sample, around half were seen once. Sequencing was carried out using sorted CD4+, CD8+, or CD8+CD57+ T cells (not recorded which) from PBMCs. Receptor source: a human donor with aplastic anemia.

The chain links TRBV10-1 to TRBJ2-7; TRBD2 matches at 9 bases. Germline CDR1 is WNHNN and CDR2 is SYGVQD (reference sequence). Trimming removed 3 bases from V and 0 bases from J; junction bases left unmatched: 3. This CDR3 has 15 residues. DNA for the CDR3: TGCGCCAGCAGTGATAGCGGGAGCCACTCCTACGAGCAGTACTTC. Encoded protein: CASSDSGSHSYEQYF.

This clonotype was counted between two and nine times. The chain couples TRBV9 to TRBJ2-2, with D hard to call. V was shortened by 4 bases and J by 6 bases, with 19 bases between the two germline ends. In germline, CDR1 is SGDLS, CDR2 YYNGEE. This CDR3 contains 16 residues. The CDR3 is CASSPDHRPNAGELFF. CDR3 sequence (DNA): TGTGCCAGCAGCCCCGACCATCGACCAAACGCCGGGGAGCTGTTTTTT.

The J gene is TRBJ1-6, the V gene TRBV13; 8 bases are shared with TRBD1. CDR3 length: 15 residues. CDR1 and CDR2 from the germline V gene are PRHDT and FYEKMQ (reference sequence). The V and J ends lost 5 bases and 9 bases, in that order; junction bases with no gene match: 9. The chain's CDR3 is CASSQDPGGASPLHF. Written as DNA, the CDR3 is TGTGCCAGCAGCCAAGACCCAGGGGGCGCTTCACCCCTCCACTTT.

This chain connects TRBV11-2 to TRBJ2-5; TRBD1 aligns across 7 bases. The CDR3 spans 14 residues. The V segment lost 5 bases and the J segment 0 bases; nucleotides outside the gene matches: 3. The germline gives CDR1 SGHAT, CDR2 FQNNGV. This chain's CDR3 is CASSGDRDQETQYF. In DNA, the CDR3 is TGTGCCAGCAGCGGCGACAGGGACCAAGAGACCCAGTACTTC.

At least ten counts were recorded for this clonotype. This sequence joins TRBV2 and TRBJ2-1; no reliable D call. Germline values: CDR1 SNHLY, CDR2 FYNNEI. The CDR3 spans 10 residues. With 6 bases removed from V and 10 bases from J, the gap between germline ends came to 7 bases. The CDR3 DNA sequence: TGTGCCAGCAGAGGTAGGGAGCAGTTCTTC. It yields the protein CASRGREQFF. Full variable domain (outside the CDR3, taken from reference TRBV2 and TRBJ2-1): EPEVTQTPSHQVTQMGQEVILRCVPISNHLYFYWYRQILGQKVEFLVSFYNNEISEKSEIFDDQFSVERPDGSNFTLKIRSTKLEDSAMYFCASRGREQFFGPGTRLTVL.

To note about this clonotype: Being one base from a much bigger clone, this may be a read error. The final CDR3 position lacks the conserved phenylalanine or tryptophan, pointing to a likely read error. The chain has TRBV4-3 and TRBJ1-1; D gene uncertain. Germline V gives CDR1 LGHNA, CDR2 YSLEER. This CDR3 has 15 amino acids. Trimming removed 0 bases from V and 1 base from J, with 9 bases in between. The CDR3 DNA reads as TGCGCCAGCAGCCAAGATGGTATTCGGAACACTGAAGCTTTCCTT. This encodes CASSQDGIRNTEAFL.

The V call is TRBV25-1, the J call TRBJ1-6, with D possibly TRBD1 on 5 matching bases. The CDR3 is 12 amino acids. V was clipped by 9 bases and J by 14 bases, with 17 bases between them. Germline CDR1 MGHDK, CDR2 SYGVNS. CDR3 in DNA: TGTGCCAGTAGGGGACCTAATGGTTCCCTCCACTTT. Protein product: CASRGPNGSLHF.

V is TRBV3-1 and J is TRBJ2-1, with 10 bases lining up with TRBD2. The length of the CDR3 is 17 residues. V lost 0 bases to trimming and J lost 3 bases; unmatched junction nucleotides: 5. Germline V gene lookup returns CDR1 LGHDT and CDR2 YNNKEL (reference sequence). This CDR3 reads CASSQDTGLAIYNEQFF. The CDR3 DNA is TGTGCCAGCAGCCAAGATACGGGACTAGCGATCTACAATGAGCAGTTCTTC.

The chain employs TRBV10-1 and TRBJ2-7; D is unresolved. Germline CDR1 is WNHNN and CDR2 is SYGVQD (reference sequence). The CDR3 contains 13 residues. Trimming removed 0 bases at V and 2 bases at J, with 5 bases between. The CDR3 coding sequence is TGCGCCAGCAGTGAGTCTTCCACCTACGAGCAGTACTTC. The encoded protein is CASSESSTYEQYF.

V usage is TRBV24-1 and J usage is TRBJ1-2; possibly TRBD1 for D (6 bases). This CDR3 is built from 14 residues. Trimming removed 8 bases at V and 8 bases at J, with 20 bases between. Looked up from germline, CDR1 is KGHDR and CDR2 is SFDVKD. CDR3 nucleotides: TGTGCCACCATCTCCCCCACAGGGACTCGGGGCTACACCTTC. It codes for CATISPTGTRGYTF.

As concerns this clonotype: This CDR3 is missing its conserved last phenylalanine or tryptophan, likely due to a read error. The DNA is omitted, as the CDR3 cannot be located on it reliably, and the CDR3 follows TCRdb's listing. The rearrangement joins TRBV9 to TRBJ2-5. Germline loops: CDR1 SGDLS, CDR2 YYNGEE. From its first to its last residue, the CDR3 has 11 amino acids. The CDR3 region is CASSVVSRWMR.

In this sample, this clonotype turned up a few times. The chain couples TRBV9 to TRBJ2-1; 7 nucleotides agree with TRBD2. Germline V CDR1 and CDR2: SGDLS, YYNGEE. The CDR3 sequence is 15 residues long. V trimming: 4 bases; J trimming: 4 bases; junction bases outside the gene matches: 8. CDR3 protein: CASSPGGLNYNEQFF. The CDR3 DNA is TGTGCCAGCAGCCCGGGGGGACTAAATTACAATGAGCAGTTCTTC.

The CDR3 nucleotides are TGCGCCAGCAGCCAACTAGATACAGGGGGCTTTAATTCACCCCTCCACTTT. Translated: CASSQLDTGGFNSPLHF. The V gene is TRBV4-1, the J gene TRBJ1-6, with 9 bases aligning to TRBD1. Per the germline V gene, CDR1 is MGHRA and CDR2 is YSYEKL. V lost 2 bases and J lost 6; bases outside the gene matches: 8. The CDR3 extends over 17 amino acids.

This clonotype was picked up many times. This chain connects TRBV7-8 to TRBJ2-1, with TRBD2 matching over 7 bases. The CDR3 is 17 residues long. Losses at the gene ends were 1 base for V and 0 bases for J; bases not matched to a gene: 6. Germline V gene sequence: CDR1 SGHVS, CDR2 FQNEAQ. The CDR3 sequence: CASSLETLAASYNEQFF. The CDR3 coding sequence is TGTGCCAGCAGCTTAGAGACGCTAGCGGCCTCCTACAATGAGCAGTTCTTC.

The genes are TRBV24-1 and TRBJ1-5; D gene uncertain. V lost 5 bases and J lost 5, with 12 bases in between. The CDR3 covers 14 residues. CDR1 is KGHDR and CDR2 is SFDVKD in the germline V gene. CDR3 region: CATSVGQSDQPQHF. CDR3 nucleotide sequence: TGTGCCACCAGTGTTGGTCAGTCGGATCAGCCCCAGCATTTT.